What follows is one T cell receptor (beta chain) and its context. This sample is drawn from a study of blood T cell repertoires in COVID-19. Germline loops: CDR1 SGHNT, CDR2 YYREEE (reference sequence). The CDR3 covers 17 residues. After removal of 4 bases from V and 1 base from J, the junction contained 14 bases not matched to a gene. Data came from immunoSEQ multiplex PCR; TCRdb stores just in-frame clones and leaves some out. The repertoire holds fewer than 200,000 clones, with approximately 80% as singletons. This sequence joins TRBV5-4 and TRBJ2-7; 7 bases map to TRBD2. This sequence was found in a woman between 45 and 60 years old with active or convalescent COVID-19. The sample was peripheral blood. The DNA of the CDR3 is TGTGCCAGCAGCCCGAATCCTCTGGGGGGGAAATCCTACGAGCAGTACTTC. Translation gives CASSPNPLGGKSYEQYF.